One and the same sample provided the 10 T cell receptor beta chains below, sequenced in a study of CD8+ T cells in alopecia areata. RNA extraction and reverse transcription yielded cDNA as sequencing template. Method: immunoSEQ multiplex PCR; TCRdb's copy keeps in-frame clones and lacks some. The sample records about 190,000 clones, about three fifths being singletons. As to treatment: oral pan-JAK inhibitor, 5-10 mg twice daily. The sequencing here drew on CD4+ T cells sorted from blood, taken at week 4, from a patient treated with tofacitinib. All receptors derive from a human donor with alopecia areata.

DNA of the CDR3: TGCAGCGTTTGCTCAGGGGCGACTGAAGCTTTCTTT. As protein: CSVCSGATEAFF. This chain uses TRBV29-1 with TRBJ1-1, with TRBD1 as a possible D gene (6 bases). The CDR3 extends over 12 amino acids. Trimming removed 5 bases from V and 5 bases from J, with 12 bases in between. The germline gives CDR1 SQVTM, CDR2 ANQGSEA.

A few counts support this clone. The chain carries TRBV6-5 and TRBJ2-1, with D maybe TRBD1 (6 bases). Germline V lookup: CDR1 MNHEY, CDR2 SVGAGI. CDR3 length equals 15 residues. Trimming cost V 5 bases and J 2 bases, with 13 bases left between them. CDR3 sequence: CASSPSEGAYNEQFF. The CDR3 region has the DNA TGTGCCAGCAGTCCCTCAGAGGGGGCCTACAATGAGCAGTTCTTC.

This clone has more than one count but fewer than ten. The CDR3, as DNA: TGCGCCAGCAGCCAAGAGTCCGTCCATTCCGGGGAGCAGTACTTC. Encoded protein: CASSQESVHSGEQYF. The chain carries TRBV4-1 and TRBJ2-7; D remains unclear. The CDR3 is made up of 15 amino acids. From germline, CDR1 is MGHRA and CDR2 YSYEKL. The V and J ends lost 0 bases and 7 bases respectively, with 16 bases between them.

A note on this clone: Other DNA variants within this sample encode the same CDR3. The chain carries TRBV4-2 and TRBJ2-7, with a possible D match to TRBD2 (5 bases). Germline CDR1 LGHNA, CDR2 YNFKEQ. V was trimmed by 0 bases and J by 3 bases, leaving 12 bases between them. The CDR3 length is 15 residues. As DNA, the CDR3 is TGTGCCAGCAGCCAAGATTTAGGTAGCGACTACGAGCAGTACTTC. Its protein product is CASSQDLGSDYEQYF.

This clone occurred once. This chain uses TRBV7-2 with TRBJ2-1, with 7 bases aligning to TRBD2. V lost 3 bases, J lost 3 bases, and 5 bases stayed unmatched. The CDR3 extends over 15 amino acids. Germline values: CDR1 SGHTA, CDR2 FQGNSA. The CDR3 nucleotides read TGTGCCAGCAGCTTGCATAGCGGGTTCTACAATGAGCAGTTCTTC. As protein: CASSLHSGFYNEQFF.

This clone was seen more than once but under ten times. V and J are TRBV30 and TRBJ2-3, with TRBD1 matching 7 bases. The junction had 4 bases not matched to a gene; V was cut back by 5 bases and J by 2 bases. Germline V gene data show CDR1 as GTSNPN and CDR2 as SVGIG (reference sequence). This CDR3 comprises 13 residues. The CDR3 DNA is TGTGCCTGGGGACAGGATCCCACAGATACGCAGTATTTT. As protein: CAWGQDPTDTQYF.

This clone was found a few times. The rearrangement uses TRBV25-1 and TRBJ2-1; D may be TRBD2 (5 bases). Trimming left V 5 bases short and J 8 bases short, with 7 bases between. The CDR3 length is 11 residues. Per the germline V gene, CDR1 is MGHDK and CDR2 is SYGVNS. DNA of the CDR3: TGTGCCAGCAGTCCGGGGTATGAGCAGTTCTTC. The encoded protein is CASSPGYEQFF. The full variable domain, with the rest looked up from reference TRBV25-1 and TRBJ2-1, is EADIYQTPRYLVIGTGKKITLECSQTMGHDKMYWYQQDPGMELHLIHYSYGVNSTEKGDLSSESTVSRIRTEHFPLTLESARPSHTSQYLCASSPGYEQFFGPGTRLTVL.

The gene calls are TRBV15 and TRBJ1-5; D gene unclear. Trimming took 5 bases from V and 6 from J, leaving 17 bases between them. CDR3 size: 15 residues. The germline V gene encodes CDR1 LNHNV and CDR2 YYDKDF (reference sequence). The CDR3 reads CATSYRHGSAQPQHF. The CDR3 DNA reads as TGTGCCACCAGCTATCGACATGGGTCGGCTCAGCCCCAGCATTTT.

The chain recombines TRBV6-1 with TRBJ2-3; 9 positions match TRBD1. This CDR3 spans 15 amino acids. V shed 5 bases, J shed 7 bases, and the junction held 10 bases outside the gene matches. Germline assignment: CDR1 MNHNS and CDR2 SASEGT. This CDR3 is CASSSSDRGGNTQYF. The CDR3 bases are TGTGCCAGCAGTTCGTCGGACAGGGGAGGAAATACGCAGTATTTT.

The V call is TRBV4-1, the J call TRBJ2-2; 7 bases are a match to TRBD1. The germline V gene has CDR1 MGHRA and CDR2 YSYEKL. The CDR3 consists of 18 residues. The ends lost 4 bases at V and 4 bases at J; junction bases unmatched: 15. The CDR3 coding sequence is TGCGCCAGCAGCCGGGAACGACAGGGAATTAGTGGCACCGGGGAGCTGTTTTTT. It specifies CASSRERQGISGTGELFF.